The clone carrying this TCR beta chain appeared a few times. Its antigen is currently unknown. These data are taken from a study of T-cell reconstitution after alpha-beta-depleted transplantation in children. The study's findings and limits: When one year had passed after transplant, most T-cell counts and diversity came from newly produced T cells. Surviving recipient T cells and intrathymic progenitors accounted for some patients' high TCRbeta diversity at day 60. Several hundred expanded graft clones reportedly supplied alpha-beta T cells about two months after transplant.

Germline V gene lookup returns CDR1 LNHNV and CDR2 YYDKDF (reference sequence). V lost 5 bases, J lost 2 bases, and 4 bases stayed unmatched. The CDR3 totals 14 residues. As it was prepared, the TCRbeta library received unique molecular identifiers. TCRdb re-derived calls from the PCR reads in MiXCR, one entry per CDR3 protein. The sample has 700,000 to 850,000 distinct CDR3 sequences, about 16% seen once. The sequence was obtained from a male patient between 10 and 17 years old who had a stem cell transplant for acute lymphoblastic leukemia, so the T cells may come from the graft donor. This chain uses TRBV15 with TRBJ2-7, with 9 nucleotides matching TRBD1. The sequencing here drew on PBMCs, mostly from graft donor cells, taken 360 days after TCRalphabeta/CD19-depleted stem cell transplant. The CDR3 sequence is CATSQTGGAYEQYF. CDR3 coding DNA: TGTGCCACCAGCCAGACAGGGGGAGCCTACGAGCAGTACTTC. Full variable domain (rest looked up from reference TRBV15 and TRBJ2-7): DAMVIQNPRYQVTQFGKPVTLSCSQTLNHNVMYWYQQKSSQAPKLLFHYYDKDFNNEADTPDNFQSRRPNTSFCFLDIRSPGLGDTAMYLCATSQTGGAYEQYFGPGTRLTVT.